This T cell receptor (beta chain) was retrieved from a study of beta chain features in type 1 diabetes. Study observations and caveats: People with Type 1 diabetes carried modestly yet significantly shorter TCRB CDR3s in all four CD4+ subsets. Any role of HLA type in TCRB rearrangement remained unresolved here. A greater similarity of naive, central memory and Treg TCRB repertoires was seen among patients than among healthy donors.

This clone came up a few times. Its specificity is unknown. Reverse transcribing all isolated RNA meant expressed TCRB transcripts were sequenced. Here immunoSEQ multiplex PCR was the method, and the copy in TCRdb shows in-frame clones only, minus some. The sample gives some 350,000 clones, around 10% of which show up once; roughly 0.6% is in the top ten. The authors sorted CD4+ naive, central memory, regulatory and stem cell-like memory cells via CD45RO/CCR7/CD25/CD127/CD95/CD27. The TCR comes from a man aged 25-45 years with type 1 diabetes. Sequencing was carried out using central memory CD4+ T cells from blood.

The CDR3 region has the DNA TGTGCCAGCAGTTTTCGACAGGGGGAATCCGCAGATACGCAGTATTTT. It encodes CASSFRQGESADTQYF. The chain uses TRBV5-6 and TRBJ2-3, with 9 positions matching TRBD1. CDR3 length: 16 amino acids. V shed 5 bases, J shed 4 bases, and the junction held 11 bases outside the gene matches. Germline CDR1 is SGHDT and CDR2 is YYEEEE.